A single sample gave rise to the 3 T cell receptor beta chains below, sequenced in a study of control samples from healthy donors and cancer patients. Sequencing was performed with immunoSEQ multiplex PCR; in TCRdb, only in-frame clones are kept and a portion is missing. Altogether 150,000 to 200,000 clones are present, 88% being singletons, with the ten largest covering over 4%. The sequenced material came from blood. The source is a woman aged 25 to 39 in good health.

The DNA of the CDR3 is TGCGCCAGCAGCTTTTTCCTAGCGGGAGGGCCCTACAATGAGCAGTTCTTC. The encoded protein is CASSFFLAGGPYNEQFF. The chain has TRBV5-1 and TRBJ2-1, with 12 bases that match TRBD2. After removal of 2 bases from V and 2 bases from J, the junction contained 5 bases not matched to a gene. Germline-derived CDR1 and CDR2 are SGHRS and YFSETQ. The CDR3 consists of 17 residues. Supplemented by reference TRBV5-1 and TRBJ2-1, the full variable domain reads KAGVTQTPRYLIKTRGQQVTLSCSPISGHRSVSWYQQTPGQGLQFLFEYFSETQRNKGNFPGRFSGRQFSNSRSEMNVSTLELGDSALYLCASSFFLAGGPYNEQFFGPGTRLTVL.

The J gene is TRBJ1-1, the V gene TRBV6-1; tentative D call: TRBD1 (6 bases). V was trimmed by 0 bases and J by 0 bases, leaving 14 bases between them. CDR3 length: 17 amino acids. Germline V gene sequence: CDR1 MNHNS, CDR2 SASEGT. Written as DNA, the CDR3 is TGTGCCAGCAGTGAAGCTGGGCCCGGGGGCGTGAACACTGAAGCTTTCTTT. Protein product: CASSEAGPGGVNTEAFF.

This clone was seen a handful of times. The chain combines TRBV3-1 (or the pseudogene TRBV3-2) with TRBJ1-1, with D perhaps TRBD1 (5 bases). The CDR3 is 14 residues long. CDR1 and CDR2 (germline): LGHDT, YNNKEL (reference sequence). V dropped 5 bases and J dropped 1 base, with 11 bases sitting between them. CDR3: CASSLLDRNTEAFF. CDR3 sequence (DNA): TGTGCCAGCAGCTTGCTAGACAGGAACACTGAAGCTTTCTTT.